The table lists the clone carrying this T cell receptor (beta chain) with many counts. Its antigen is not known. The record originates from a study of blood T cells in healthy people across ages. The authors ran a second PCR of roughly 6 to 12 cycles using a sample-barcoded 5' primer and a J-beta primer mix. Each cDNA molecule, via a template-switch adaptor with 12 random nucleotides, was tagged. TCRdb itself ran the 5' RACE reads through MiXCR, one entry per CDR3 protein. There are just under 750,000 distinct CDR3 sequences in the sample; about a fifth occur only once, and around 21% lies in the top ten. Points from the study as a whole: Diversity of TCR beta per million T cells declined in a roughly linear way with age. Since the PBMCs were unsorted, naive and antigen-experienced cells could not be conclusively compared.

Unmatched junction bases numbered 9, after V lost 3 bases and J lost 5 bases. The CDR3 totals 15 residues. Whenever a sample was processed, at least 6 million PBMCs were isolated. The source material was blood. This TCR was recovered from a man between 65 and 79 years old in good health. The rearrangement joins TRBV12-3 or TRBV12-4 to TRBJ1-1; TRBD1 matches 7 bases. DNA of the CDR3: TGTGCCAGCAGTTTTAGTAAGGGGGCGGGGACTGAAGCTTTCTTT. As protein: CASSFSKGAGTEAFF.